The 20 T cell receptor beta chains below were found in one sample sequenced in a study of T cells in Graves' hyperthyroidism and ophthalmopathy. What was amplified from RNA transcripts were TCR beta CDR3 regions. HTBI primers were used for first-round RT-PCR of the TCR CDR3. TCRdb re-derived calls from the multiplex PCR reads in MiXCR, one entry per CDR3 protein. The repertoire holds fewer than 400,000 distinct CDR3 sequences, with 16% as singletons. Source material: blood. The source is a man aged 25 to 40 with Graves' hyperthyroidism.

This chain connects TRBV7-2 to TRBJ2-2; 9 positions agree with TRBD1. With V trimmed by 5 bases and J by 3 bases, 10 bases remained unmatched. Germline V gene sequence: CDR1 SGHTA, CDR2 FQGNSA. This CDR3 spans 17 amino acids. The CDR3 region has the DNA TGTGCCAGCAGCCGACCAAGGACAGGGGAAGACACCGGGGAGCTGTTTTTT. Its protein product is CASSRPRTGEDTGELFF.

The chain employs TRBV27 and TRBJ2-5, with D perhaps TRBD2 (5 bases). The V end was cut by 7 bases, the J end by 5 bases, with 14 bases between. The CDR3 contains 13 residues. The germline V gene has CDR1 MNHEY and CDR2 SMNVEV (reference sequence). The CDR3 DNA reads as TGTGCCAGCAAGGTTTTGGGAGCGGAGACCCAGTACTTC. Encoded protein: CASKVLGAETQYF.

Ten or more counts support this clonotype. This chain links TRBV24-1 with TRBJ2-1; TRBD2 aligns across 10 bases. V shed 5 bases, J shed 4 bases, and the junction held 4 bases outside the gene matches. Germline V lookup: CDR1 KGHDR, CDR2 SFDVKD. The CDR3 spans 15 residues. For the CDR3, the DNA is TGTGCCACCAGTGGGACTAGCGGCCATTACAATGAGCAGTTCTTC. Protein sequence: CATSGTSGHYNEQFF.

This clonotype came up a few times. The chain carries TRBV12-3 or TRBV12-4 and TRBJ2-1; TRBD2 agrees at 10 bases. The CDR3 contains 15 residues. V lost 6 bases, J lost 2 bases, and 4 bases stayed unmatched. The CDR3 region is CASSWTSGPYNEQFF. The CDR3 DNA is TGTGCCAGCAGCTGGACTAGCGGACCCTACAATGAGCAGTTCTTC.

This clonotype was counted at least ten times. V gene TRBV29-1 combines with J gene TRBJ2-7; tentatively, D is TRBD1 (6 bases). The CDR3 has 13 residues. Germline loops: CDR1 SQVTM, CDR2 ANQGSEA. V was clipped by 4 bases and J by 5 bases, with 15 bases between them. The CDR3 region is CSVGTHRDDEQYF. The CDR3 nucleotides read TGCAGCGTTGGGACTCACAGGGACGACGAGCAGTACTTC.

This clonotype was recorded many times. The chain employs TRBV2 and TRBJ2-7; 11 bases line up with TRBD2. The CDR3 is 15 amino acids. Germline V gene sequence: CDR1 SNHLY, CDR2 FYNNEI. Trimming cost V 4 bases and J 1 base; bases outside gene matches: 3. The CDR3 sequence: CASSASGRNSYEQYF. CDR3 nucleotides: TGTGCCAGCAGTGCTAGCGGGAGGAATTCCTACGAGCAGTACTTC.

This clonotype was detected a few times. CDR3 coding DNA: TGTGCCAGCAGCGGTAACCGCTACGAGCAGTACTTC. Protein sequence: CASSGNRYEQYF. V gene TRBV14 combines with J gene TRBJ2-7; no clear D gene. The CDR3 has 12 amino acids. The ends were cut back, 5 bases at V and 3 bases at J, with 8 bases in the middle. Per germline, CDR1 SGHDN and CDR2 FVKESK.

This clonotype was detected many times. This sequence joins TRBV27 and TRBJ2-7, with TRBD1 as a possible D gene (6 bases). In germline, CDR1 is MNHEY, CDR2 SMNVEV (reference sequence). V was clipped by 2 bases and J by 4 bases, with 9 bases between them. The CDR3 has 13 residues. CDR3 residues: CASSLQGPYEQYF. In DNA, the CDR3 is TGTGCCAGCAGTTTACAGGGGCCGTACGAGCAGTACTTC.

For this clonotype: A much bigger clone sits one base away, suggesting this may be a read error. Here the CDR3 omits its conserved ending phenylalanine or tryptophan, so a read error is the likely source. This chain uses TRBV7-2 with TRBJ2-7; D remains ambiguous. V was pared by 1 base and J by 7 bases, with 11 bases between. CDR3 size: 13 residues. Germline CDR1 SGHTA, CDR2 FQGNSA. In DNA form, the CDR3 reads TGTGCCAGCAGCTTAGACCCCCCAGGAGAGCAGTACCTC. It encodes CASSLDPPGEQYL.

The table lists this clonotype with many counts. The V call is TRBV6-2 or TRBV6-3, the J call TRBJ1-1; 7 positions match TRBD1. Germline CDR1 is MNHEY and CDR2 is SVGEGT. This CDR3 is built from 15 residues. V shed 0 bases, J shed 3 bases, and the junction held 4 bases outside the gene matches. CDR3 in DNA: TGTGCCAGCAGTTACTCGGGACAGTTCTACACTGAAGCTTTCTTT. It codes for CASSYSGQFYTEAFF.

In this sample, this clonotype turned up many times. This sequence joins TRBV3-1 and TRBJ2-3; 9 nucleotides align to TRBD2. Germline trimming cut 4 bases from V and 1 base from J; bases unmatched to any gene: 6. Germline-derived CDR1 and CDR2 are LGHDT and YNNKEL (reference sequence). This CDR3 has 16 residues. This chain's CDR3 is CASSRQLAGRTDTQYF. The CDR3 DNA reads as TGTGCCAGCAGCCGACAACTAGCGGGTCGCACAGATACGCAGTATTTT.

This clonotype was found many times. This sequence joins TRBV12-5 and TRBJ1-2, with D unresolved. Germline assignment: CDR1 LGHNT and CDR2 FRNRAP. Trimming left V 3 bases short and J 7 bases short, with 9 bases between. There are 12 residues in the CDR3. The CDR3 nucleotides read TGTGCTAGTGGTTTTGTTCCCCGTGGCTACACCTTC. Protein product: CASGFVPRGYTF.

This chain uses TRBV5-1 with TRBJ2-7, with 12 bases lining up with TRBD2. CDR3 length: 15 amino acids. V lost 5 bases, J lost 1 base, and 4 bases stayed unmatched. Germline-derived CDR1 and CDR2 are SGHRS and YFSETQ. The CDR3 sequence: CASRQGLAGSYEQYF. CDR3 coding DNA: TGCGCCAGCAGACAAGGACTAGCGGGATCCTACGAGCAGTACTTC.

This clonotype has a count of ten or more. The rearrangement links TRBV6-5 to TRBJ2-7; D is undetermined. Germline V CDR1 and CDR2: MNHEY, SVGAGI. The V gene lost 2 bases and the J gene lost 0 bases, with 5 bases spanning the gap. CDR3 size: 13 residues. CDR3 nucleotide sequence: TGTGCCAGCAGTTACGGGATCTCCTACGAGCAGTACTTC. Translating gives CASSYGISYEQYF.

The chain recombines TRBV7-9 with TRBJ2-2; D unclear. Germline values: CDR1 SEHNR, CDR2 FQNEAQ (reference sequence). Trimming cost V 5 bases and J 9 bases, with 13 bases left between them. CDR3 size: 13 residues. CDR3 DNA: TGTGCCAGCAGCCCCCGCTTAAGCCGGGAGCTGTTTTTT. This translates into CASSPRLSRELFF.

This chain links TRBV28 with TRBJ1-1; unclear D gene. Trimming took 2 bases from V and 8 from J, leaving 12 bases between them. Per germline, CDR1 MDHEN and CDR2 SYDVKM. This CDR3 has 13 residues. CDR3 bases: TGTGCCAGCAGTTTAGCGGGCAGCAGGGAAGCTTTCTTT. Translation gives CASSLAGSREAFF.

At least ten counts were recorded for this clonotype. V gene TRBV27 combines with J gene TRBJ2-2, with D uncertain. Germline loops: CDR1 MNHEY, CDR2 SMNVEV (reference sequence). The germline V and J ends were trimmed by 5 bases and 6 bases, with 7 bases remaining between them. There are 12 residues in the CDR3. The chain's CDR3 is CASSPPAGELFF. CDR3 sequence (DNA): TGTGCCAGCAGTCCCCCTGCCGGGGAGCTGTTTTTT.

This clonotype was seen only once. The V and J genes are TRBV19 and TRBJ1-1, with a weak D call TRBD1 (5 bases). Germline assignment: CDR1 LNHDA and CDR2 SQIVND (reference sequence). The ends were cut back, 10 bases at V and 0 bases at J, with 15 bases in the middle. This CDR3 is 14 amino acids long. The CDR3 DNA reads TGTGCCACTCTTACCGGGACGCTGAACACTGAAGCTTTCTTT. Amino acids: CATLTGTLNTEAFF.

Notes on this clonotype: A much larger clone is a single base away; this may be a read error. The V and J genes are TRBV18 and TRBJ1-1, with 7 bases aligning to TRBD1. This CDR3 contains 13 residues. CDR1 and CDR2 from the germline V gene are KGHSH and LQKENI. CDR3 DNA: TGTGCCAGCTCACCGCAGGGGGGGGGTGAAGGTTTCTTT. Amino acid sequence: CASSPQGGGEGFF.

This clonotype was seen at least ten times. The chain is built from TRBV7-2 and TRBJ1-1, with 7 bases that match TRBD1. The CDR3 extends over 14 amino acids. CDR1 and CDR2 (germline): SGHTA, FQGNSA. V shed 5 bases and J 5 bases; nucleotides not matched to a gene: 8. This chain's CDR3 is CASSLQGRRTEAFF. In DNA form, the CDR3 reads TGTGCCAGCAGCCTACAGGGGAGAAGAACTGAAGCTTTCTTT.